This TCR beta chain was found in a study of T cell changes during pregnancy in multiple sclerosis. This clone occurred a few times. Generated by immunoSEQ multiplex PCR, the TCRdb table keeps only in-frame clones and is missing some. The sample includes approximately 85,000 clones, roughly nine tenths of them seen just once. The V gene's germline CDR1 is MDHEN and CDR2 SYDVKM. V shed 2 bases and J 7 bases; nucleotides not matched to a gene: 6. The CDR3 is 14 amino acids. The sequenced sample was peripheral blood, obtained in the first trimester of pregnancy. The V gene is TRBV28, the J gene TRBJ1-1; 8 bases map to TRBD1. The TCR sequence derives from a female donor with multiple sclerosis, enrolled in a pregnancy study. CDR3 region: CASSLPTGAVEAFF. In DNA, the CDR3 is TGTGCCAGCAGTTTACCGACAGGGGCAGTTGAAGCTTTCTTT.